The clone carrying this T cell receptor (beta chain) was recorded once. This specimen comes from a study of T cell responses to AZD1222 COVID-19 vaccine. The germline CDR1 and CDR2 sequences are SGDLS and YYNGEE. The CDR3 loop spans 16 amino acids. Trimming stripped 0 bases from V and 0 bases from J, with 11 bases between. Repertoires were generated with immunoSEQ multiplex PCR, while TCRdb's copy carries only in-frame clones and drops some. In the table there are roughly 200,000 clones, roughly nine tenths of which are singletons. Sequenced here: peripheral blood, sampled 28 days after the second AZD1222 dose. The clonotype was recovered from an adult who received the AZD1222 COVID-19 vaccine. The chain links TRBV9 to TRBJ2-3; D is possibly TRBD2 (5 bases). The CDR3: CASSVVPGISTDTQYF. CDR3 nucleotides: TGTGCCAGCAGCGTAGTGCCGGGGATTAGCACAGATACGCAGTATTTT.